The clone carrying this TCR beta chain was observed a single time. The data stem from a study of PD-1 blockade in classical Hodgkin lymphoma. Time point: cycle 4 day 1 (C4D1), after more than five weeks of nivolumab. All patients relapsed after autologous stem cell transplantation, and brentuximab vedotin exposure varied. Sequencing was performed with immunoSEQ multiplex PCR; in TCRdb, only in-frame clones are kept and a portion is missing. The table has roughly 52,000 clones, 86% seen once. Germline CDR1 MNHEY, CDR2 SMNVEV (reference sequence). The CDR3 totals 16 residues. Trimming shortened V by 3 bases and J by 0 bases, and 15 bases separated the two germline ends.

The sequence derives from a human donor with classical Hodgkin lymphoma. The sequencing here drew on peripheral blood mononuclear cells (PBMCs), taken before the fourth cycle of nivolumab. V is TRBV27 and J is TRBJ2-7; no firm D call. In DNA form, the CDR3 reads TGTGCCAGCAGTTTGGCGCCGGGCCTTAGCTCCTACGAGCAGTACTTC. Translating it yields CASSLAPGLSSYEQYF.